This T cell receptor (beta chain) was sequenced for a study of Graves' ophthalmopathy and Graves' hyperthyroidism. Aged 18 to 65, hyperthyroidism patients had new diagnoses of under 2 months' duration. V lost 5 bases and J lost 7, with 17 bases in between. This CDR3 region has 13 residues. The germline CDR1 and CDR2 sequences are SQVTM and ANQGSEA. Overall study results and limits: Most clonotypes expanded in thyroid above 0.001 frequency were present in blood too.

About this clonotype: Its antigen is currently unknown.

CDR3 regions of TCR beta were amplified from RNA transcripts. HTBI-primed RT-PCR formed the first round, and a multiplex PCR formed the second. TCRdb independently ran MiXCR on the multiplex PCR reads; one entry per CDR3 protein. Here the sample spans about 590,000 distinct CDR3 sequences, less than 45% being singletons. This sequence originates from an adult man with Graves' hyperthyroidism. The sample consisted of peripheral blood or thyroid tissue (not recorded which). This sequence joins TRBV29-1 and TRBJ1-1; a possible D gene is TRBD1 (6 bases). The CDR3 DNA sequence: TGCAGCGTTCGTCAGGGTGGGGGCTATGAAGCTTTCTTT. Translated: CSVRQGGGYEAFF.